The rows below give T cell receptor beta chains drawn from one sample of a study of T cells in Graves' hyperthyroidism and ophthalmopathy. TCRdb passed the multiplex PCR reads through MiXCR, listing each CDR3 protein once. The sample lists around 800,000 distinct CDR3 sequences; 35% to 45% were seen once. Sequencing used blood. The receptors stem from a man aged 18 to 30 with Graves' hyperthyroidism. Each CDR3 is given with its conserved first and last residue. A D gene is named only where the DNA matches it firmly. Size is omitted from some rows. Given values are once, few, many or a class for expanded clones.

d_gene	abundance	j_gene	v_gene	CDR3aa	CDR3nt
TRBD1	few	TRBJ1-6	TRBV6-5	CASSRTRDRGRNSPLHF	TGTGCCAGCAGTCGTACTAGGGACAGGGGTAGGAATTCACCCCTCCACTTT
TRBD1	few	TRBJ2-6	TRBV13	CASSSLTGKGANVLTF	TGTGCCAGCAGCTCCCTGACAGGGAAGGGGGCCAACGTCCTGACTTTC
TRBD2	once	TRBJ2-2	TRBV15	CATQRGLGELFF	TGTGCCACTCAGCGGGGGCTCGGGGAGCTGTTTTTT
.	many	TRBJ2-5	TRBV15	CATSIPIGTGYETQYF	TGTGCCACCAGCATCCCGATCGGGACTGGATACGAGACCCAGTACTTC
.	many	TRBJ2-6	TRBV10-3	CAISQSPPQGTGANVLTF	TGTGCCATCAGTCAGTCCCCACCTCAGGGTACTGGGGCCAACGTCCTGACTTTC
TRBD1	many	TRBJ2-7	TRBV9	CASSASGTGSYEQYF	TGTGCCAGCAGCGCCTCCGGGACAGGGTCCTACGAGCAGTACTTC
.	.	TRBJ1-4	TRBV6-1	CASSGPGHQEELFF	TGTGCCAGCAGTGGGCCGGGACACCAAGAAGAACTGTTTTTT
.	.	TRBJ2-7	TRBV5-1	CASSLGTAIHEQYF	TGCGCCAGCAGCTTGGGGACAGCCATCCACGAGCAGTACTTC
.	many	TRBJ1-1	TRBV20-1	CSARGGSTEAFF	TGCAGTGCTAGAGGGGGGAGCACTGAAGCTTTCTTT
.	few	TRBJ2-7	TRBV5-6	CASIDEGGEQYF	TGTGCCAGCATCGACGAGGGAGGCGAGCAGTACTTC
.	.	TRBJ2-7	TRBV5-1	CASSYVAGAYEQYF	TGCGCCAGCAGCTATGTAGCCGGGGCCTACGAGCAGTACTTC
TRBD1	.	TRBJ1-1	TRBV5-6	CASSYSNQGASTEAFF	TGTGCCAGCAGCTACTCCAATCAGGGGGCGAGCACTGAAGCTTTCTTT
TRBD1	.	TRBJ2-1	TRBV15	CATSRESGQAPTDEQFF	TGTGCCACCAGCAGAGAGTCCGGACAGGCACCCACGGATGAGCAGTTCTTC
TRBD1	few	TRBJ2-2	TRBV2	CASRGRTGAAGELFF	TGTGCCAGCAGGGGAAGGACAGGGGCGGCCGGGGAGCTGTTTTTT
TRBD1	.	TRBJ2-7	TRBV13	CASSPPTGKYEQYF	TGTGCCAGCTCACCGCCGACAGGGAAGTACGAGCAGTACTTC
TRBD1	many	TRBJ1-2	TRBV29-1	CSVLETGTQFAF	TGCAGCGTTCTAGAGACAGGGACCCAATTCGCCTTC